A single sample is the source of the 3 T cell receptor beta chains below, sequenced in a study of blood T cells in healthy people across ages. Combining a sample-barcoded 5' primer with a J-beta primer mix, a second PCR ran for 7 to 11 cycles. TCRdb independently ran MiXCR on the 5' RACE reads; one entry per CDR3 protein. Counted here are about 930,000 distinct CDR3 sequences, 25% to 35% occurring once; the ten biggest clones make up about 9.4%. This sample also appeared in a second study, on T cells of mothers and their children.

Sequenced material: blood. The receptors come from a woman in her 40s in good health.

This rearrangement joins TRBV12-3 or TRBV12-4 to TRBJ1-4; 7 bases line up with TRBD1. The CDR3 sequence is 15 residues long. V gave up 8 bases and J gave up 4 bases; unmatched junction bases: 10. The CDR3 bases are TGTGCCAGCTCCCAACGACAGGGTATTAATGAAAAACTGTTTTTT. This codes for CASSQRQGINEKLFF.

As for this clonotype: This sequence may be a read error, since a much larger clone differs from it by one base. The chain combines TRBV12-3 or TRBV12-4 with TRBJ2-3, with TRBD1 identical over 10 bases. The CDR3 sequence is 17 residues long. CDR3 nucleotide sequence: TGTGCCAGCAGTCCCCTCGGGACAGGGGCCACCGTGGATACGGAGTATTTT. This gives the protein CASSPLGTGATVDTEYF.

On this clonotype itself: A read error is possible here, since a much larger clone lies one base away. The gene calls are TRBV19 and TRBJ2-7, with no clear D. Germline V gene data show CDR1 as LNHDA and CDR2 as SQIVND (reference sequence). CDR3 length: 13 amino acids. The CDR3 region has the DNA TGTACCAGTAGTGCTGCAGCGTACTACGAGCAGTACTTC. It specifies CTSSAAAYYEQYF.